Below, 5 T cell receptor beta chains from the same sample are listed, as sequenced in a study of cytomegalovirus exposure and HLA in healthy donors. PCR amplification relied on 60 Vbeta primers (plus 13 Jbeta primers). Method: immunoSEQ multiplex PCR; TCRdb's copy keeps in-frame clones and lacks some. The sample yields some 130,000 clones, around 63% seen once. Sequencing was performed on PBMCs. The origin of the receptors is a human donor in good health.

Only a few counts were recorded for this clone. J is TRBJ2-3 and V is TRBV9; TRBD2 aligns across 9 bases. Germline V gene data show CDR1 as SGDLS and CDR2 as YYNGEE. The CDR3 runs to 14 residues. The V and J ends lost 4 bases and 4 bases, in that order; junction bases with no gene match: 4. The chain's CDR3 is CASSKRLAADTQYF. As DNA, the CDR3 is TGTGCCAGCAGCAAACGACTAGCGGCAGATACGCAGTATTTT.

This clone was counted a few times. V and J are TRBV7-2 and TRBJ2-7, with D maybe TRBD1 (5 bases). This CDR3 has 14 residues. Trimming pared 5 bases from V and 5 bases from J, leaving 16 bases between. The germline gives CDR1 SGHTA, CDR2 FQGNSA. CDR3 residues: CASSPKGLANEQYF. CDR3 DNA sequence: TGTGCCAGCAGCCCCAAGGGGCTCGCCAACGAGCAGTACTTC. Together with reference TRBV7-2 and TRBJ2-7, the CDR3 gives the full variable domain: GAGVSQSPSNKVTEKGKDVELRCDPISGHTALYWYRQSLGQGLEFLIYFQGNSAPDKSGLPSDRFSAERTGGSVSTLTIQRTQQEDSAVYLCASSPKGLANEQYFGPGTRLTVT.

The chain combines TRBV14 with TRBJ2-3, with D maybe TRBD1 (5 bases). Trimming removed 4 bases from V and 1 base from J, with 6 bases in between. CDR3 length: 13 residues. The V gene's germline CDR1 is SGHDN and CDR2 FVKESK. This chain's CDR3 is CASSRTRTDTQYF. The CDR3 DNA is TGTGCCAGCAGCCGGACACGCACAGATACGCAGTATTTT.

The V call is TRBV7-9, the J call TRBJ1-3, with 7 bases identical to TRBD1. CDR3 length: 17 amino acids. Trimming cost V 1 base and J 2 bases; bases outside gene matches: 8. CDR1 and CDR2 from the germline V gene are SEHNR and FQNEAQ (reference sequence). CDR3 sequence (DNA): TGTGCCAGCAGCTTAGATCAGGGGGTGGTGGCTGGAAACACCATATATTTT. It codes for CASSLDQGVVAGNTIYF.

The chain employs TRBV5-1 and TRBJ2-1, with D possibly TRBD2 on 5 matching bases. V lost 4 bases and J 5 bases, leaving 10 bases between the germline ends. CDR1 and CDR2 from the germline V gene are SGHRS and YFSETQ. The CDR3 is 13 amino acids. The CDR3 region has the DNA TGCGCCAGCAGCCAGAATAGCGACAATGAGCAGTTCTTC. Its protein is CASSQNSDNEQFF.